A single sample is the source of the 21 T cell receptor beta chains below, sequenced in a study of radiotherapy plus CTLA-4 blockade in lung cancer. The protocol was immunoSEQ multiplex PCR, while the TCRdb copy is restricted to in-frame clones and leaves out a portion. This sample has tens of thousands of clones, with roughly three quarters found just once. The sample here was peripheral blood, taken from a patient treated with radiotherapy plus ipilimumab. Receptors originate from a human donor with non-small cell lung cancer who had a complete response to radiotherapy plus ipilimumab.

About this clone: Its ends do not fully match the called genes, so a read error is possible. The chain carries TRBV18 and TRBJ2-7; D is undetermined. The CDR3 spans 13 residues. Germline CDR1 KGHSH, CDR2 LQKENI. CDR3 residues: CASSPLADYEQYF. CDR3 nucleotide sequence: TGTGCCAGCTCCCCACTGGCGGACTACGAGCAGTACTTC. Together with reference TRBV18 and TRBJ2-7, the CDR3 gives the full variable domain: NAGVMQNPRHLVRRRGQEARLRCSPMKGHSHVYWYRQLPEEGLKFMVYLQKENIIDESGMPKERFSAEFPKEGPSILRIQQVVRGDSAAYFCASSPLADYEQYFGPGTRLTVT.

There are a few counts of this clone. This rearrangement joins TRBV5-4 to TRBJ2-5; D may be TRBD2 (5 bases). Germline V CDR1 and CDR2: SGHNT, YYREEE (reference sequence). The CDR3 consists of 13 residues. V lost 3 bases and J lost 4, with 10 bases in between. CDR3 bases: TGTGCCAGCAGCTCATGGGAGATAGAGACCCAGTACTTC. Translation gives CASSSWEIETQYF.

The chain is built from TRBV19 and TRBJ2-2; D may be TRBD2 (6 bases). The CDR3 has 18 amino acids. Germline V CDR1 and CDR2: LNHDA, SQIVND (reference sequence). With 6 bases removed from V and 1 base from J, the gap between germline ends came to 21 bases. The CDR3 region is CASSLPGGTVQNTGELFF. The CDR3 DNA reads as TGTGCCAGTAGCCTTCCCGGGGGAACAGTGCAGAACACCGGGGAGCTGTTTTTT.

This clone came up a few times. The chain has TRBV30 and TRBJ2-1; 11 positions agree with TRBD2. The length of the CDR3 is 16 residues. CDR1 and CDR2 (germline): GTSNPN, SVGIG (reference sequence). V trimming: 3 bases; J trimming: 4 bases; junction bases outside the gene matches: 8. CDR3 in amino acids: CAWRRPGLAEYNEQFF. The CDR3 nucleotides read TGTGCCTGGAGGAGACCGGGACTAGCGGAATACAATGAGCAGTTCTTC.

The rearrangement uses TRBV2 and TRBJ1-2; D might be TRBD1 (6 bases). The length of the CDR3 is 14 residues. Trimming removed 6 bases from V and 0 bases from J, with 11 bases in between. From germline, CDR1 is SNHLY and CDR2 FYNNEI. The CDR3 loop reads CASRSQGTNYGYTF. Here the CDR3 DNA reads TGTGCCAGCAGGTCTCAGGGGACTAACTATGGCTACACCTTC.

The J gene is TRBJ2-3, the V gene TRBV2; TRBD1 matches at 8 bases. This CDR3 is built from 17 residues. Per germline, CDR1 SNHLY and CDR2 FYNNEI. V was clipped by 0 bases and J by 2 bases; unmatched bases: 7. The CDR3 loop reads CASSEALRDRLTDTQYF. CDR3 DNA sequence: TGTGCCAGCAGTGAAGCGCTTCGGGACAGGCTCACAGATACGCAGTATTTT.

This clone was seen a handful of times. The chain joins TRBV4-2 to TRBJ1-2; 8 bases align to TRBD1. The V gene end was trimmed by 4 bases and the J gene end by 2 bases; junction bases not matched to a gene: 9. This CDR3 has 16 amino acids. The germline gives CDR1 LGHNA, CDR2 YNFKEQ. This CDR3 is CASSLDRQGRNYGYTF. CDR3 DNA: TGTGCCAGCAGCCTCGACCGACAGGGGAGGAACTATGGCTACACCTTC.

This clone was seen a few times. The chain employs TRBV27 and TRBJ2-5, with 9 nucleotides matching TRBD2. The CDR3 loop spans 16 amino acids. V shed 1 base, J shed 4 bases, and the junction held 7 bases outside the gene matches. The germline gives CDR1 MNHEY, CDR2 SMNVEV (reference sequence). CDR3 sequence reads: CASSLFSGRPPETQYF. The CDR3 DNA is TGTGCCAGCAGTTTATTTAGCGGGAGACCCCCAGAGACCCAGTACTTC.

The V gene is TRBV18, the J gene TRBJ1-1, with D perhaps TRBD1 (6 bases). CDR1 is KGHSH, CDR2 LQKENI, per germline. V lost 6 bases and J lost 11, with 19 bases in between. The CDR3 extends over 13 amino acids. CDR3 protein: CASSLNPAGDAFF. DNA of the CDR3: TGTGCCAGCTCTTTGAACCCTGCAGGGGACGCTTTCTTT. Full variable domain (remainder filled in from reference TRBV18 and TRBJ1-1): NAGVMQNPRHLVRRRGQEARLRCSPMKGHSHVYWYRQLPEEGLKFMVYLQKENIIDESGMPKERFSAEFPKEGPSILRIQQVVRGDSAAYFCASSLNPAGDAFFGQGTRLTVV.

The rearrangement uses TRBV9 and TRBJ2-1, with 9 nucleotides matching TRBD2. The V segment lost 0 bases and the J segment 10 bases; nucleotides outside the gene matches: 8. This CDR3 is 15 amino acids long. Germline V gene lookup returns CDR1 SGDLS and CDR2 YYNGEE. CDR3 DNA: TGTGCCAGCAGCGTAGATATTAGCGGGAGCAACGAGCAGTTCTTC. This sequence encodes CASSVDISGSNEQFF.

This clone is judged medium-sized. The chain uses TRBV19 and TRBJ2-2; maybe TRBD1 (6 bases). The CDR3 consists of 16 residues. V was pared by 4 bases and J by 1 base, with 13 bases between. Germline CDR1 and CDR2: LNHDA and SQIVND (reference sequence). The CDR3 coding sequence is TGTGCCAGTAGTACCTACAGGGAGCTGAACACCGGGGAGCTGTTTTTT. Its protein product is CASSTYRELNTGELFF. The complete variable domain, with remaining parts taken from reference TRBV19 and TRBJ2-2, reads DGGITQSPKYLFRKEGQNVTLSCEQNLNHDAMYWYRQDPGQGLRLIYYSQIVNDFQKGDIAEGYSVSREKKESFPLTVTSAQKNPTAFYLCASSTYRELNTGELFFGEGSRLTVL.

The chain is built from TRBV7-9 and TRBJ2-3, with 9 bases aligning to TRBD1. Unmatched junction bases numbered 8, after V lost 5 bases and J lost 2 bases. The V gene's germline CDR1 is SEHNR and CDR2 FQNEAQ (reference sequence). CDR3 length: 16 amino acids. CDR3: CASSAYRGPDTDTQYF. CDR3 DNA: TGTGCCAGCAGCGCTTACAGGGGGCCGGACACAGATACGCAGTATTTT.

This clone was seen a handful of times. The rearrangement joins TRBV19 to TRBJ1-4; the D is unclear. This CDR3 comprises 15 residues. CDR1 and CDR2 from the germline V gene are LNHDA and SQIVND (reference sequence). V lost 3 bases, J lost 0 bases, and 8 bases lay in between. DNA for the CDR3: TGTGCCAGTAGTATTTACACCACAACTAATGAAAAACTGTTTTTT. Translated: CASSIYTTTNEKLFF.

This chain links TRBV10-3 with TRBJ1-6; 9 bases are shared with TRBD1. The germline CDR1 and CDR2 sequences are ENHRY and SYGVKD. The CDR3 spans 16 residues. V lost 3 bases to trimming and J lost 6 bases; unmatched junction nucleotides: 6. The CDR3 here is CAISEDRGFLNSPLHF. The CDR3 DNA sequence: TGTGCCATCAGTGAAGACAGGGGGTTCCTTAATTCACCCCTCCACTTT.

V is TRBV28 and J is TRBJ1-5; perhaps TRBD1 as D (6 bases). Germline V CDR1 and CDR2: MDHEN, SYDVKM. This CDR3 contains 15 residues. Trimming left V 5 bases short and J 0 bases short, with 11 bases between. The CDR3 DNA reads as TGTGCCAGCAGTCCAGGGGTTATTAGCAATCAGCCCCAGCATTTT. Translating it yields CASSPGVISNQPQHF.

This clone was detected only a few times. This chain connects TRBV7-2 to TRBJ2-3; a possible D gene is TRBD2 (5 bases). V was shortened by 2 bases and J by 1 base, with 10 bases between the two germline ends. The CDR3 has 15 residues. Germline V gives CDR1 SGHTA, CDR2 FQGNSA. The CDR3 spells CASSLRPAGTDTQYF. CDR3 nucleotide sequence: TGTGCCAGCAGCTTACGTCCAGCGGGCACAGATACGCAGTATTTT.

The CDR3 loop is CASSLRAGAGVEQYF. CDR3 in DNA: TGTGCCAGCAGTCTTCGCGCGGGAGCGGGAGTCGAGCAGTACTTC. The chain has TRBV28 and TRBJ2-7, with 8 bases that match TRBD2. Germline CDR1 is MDHEN and CDR2 is SYDVKM. V dropped 5 bases and J dropped 6; count of bases not matched to a gene: 12. The CDR3 extends over 15 amino acids.

This chain connects TRBV10-1 to TRBJ2-2; 11 bases fit TRBD2. Trimming at V came to 6 bases and at J to 4 bases, leaving 7 bases not matched to a gene. Germline V gives CDR1 WNHNN, CDR2 SYGVQD (reference sequence). This CDR3 spans 16 amino acids. The CDR3 spells CASSATSGSATGELFF. The CDR3 DNA follows: TGCGCCAGCAGCGCCACTAGCGGGAGTGCCACCGGGGAGCTGTTTTTT.

V usage is TRBV4-3 and J usage is TRBJ1-2, with TRBD1 matching 9 bases. The ends lost 2 bases at V and 4 bases at J; junction bases unmatched: 5. The CDR3 consists of 15 residues. Per germline, CDR1 LGHNA and CDR2 YSLEER. CDR3 coding DNA: TGCGCCAGCAGCCAACGTACAGGGGGCGGCTATGGCTACACCTTC. This gives the protein CASSQRTGGGYGYTF.

This clone has only a few counts. This chain uses TRBV4-1 with TRBJ1-1, with TRBD1 identical over 8 bases. The CDR3 contains 16 residues. Germline V lookup: CDR1 MGHRA, CDR2 YSYEKL. J lost 5 bases, V lost 4 bases, and 12 bases had no gene match. The chain's CDR3 is CASSPAQGAAMTEAFF. The CDR3 DNA follows: TGCGCCAGCAGCCCCGCGCAGGGGGCGGCAATGACTGAAGCTTTCTTT.

This clone was counted between two and nine times. The chain is built from TRBV6-6 and TRBJ2-7; D perhaps matches TRBD1 (5 bases). The CDR3 runs to 15 residues. CDR1 is MNHNY, CDR2 SVGAGI, per germline (reference sequence). V was cut by 0 bases and J by 0 bases, with 9 bases left in between. This CDR3 reads CASSYSIGDSYEQYF. In nucleotides, the CDR3 is TGTGCCAGCAGTTACTCTATAGGGGACTCCTACGAGCAGTACTTC.